This T cell receptor beta chain was found in a study of radiotherapy plus CTLA-4 blockade in lung cancer. Sequencing was performed with immunoSEQ multiplex PCR; in TCRdb, only in-frame clones are kept and a portion is missing. Among around 30,000 clones listed, approximately 77% were seen once. The CDR3 has 18 amino acids. CDR1 and CDR2 (germline): KGHSH, LQKENI. The sample in question was peripheral blood, obtained from a patient treated with radiotherapy plus ipilimumab. This TCR was sampled from a human donor with non-small cell lung cancer whose response to radiotherapy plus ipilimumab could not be evaluated. The chain links TRBV18 to TRBJ2-5; 14 bases are a match to TRBD2. The end of the DNA aligns better with TRBJ2-7, so the J call may be wrong. Written as DNA, the CDR3 is TGTGCCAGCTCACTAGCGGGACTAGCGGGAGTTGATCGCTACGAGCAGTACTTC. Its protein product is CASSLAGLAGVDRYEQYF.